The 3 T cell receptor beta chains in this list originate from one sample, sequenced in a study of blood T cell repertoires in COVID-19. Produced via immunoSEQ multiplex PCR; TCRdb's table is partial and in-frame only. The table includes over 250,000 clones, about 85% detected once. Input material: peripheral blood. These receptors were collected from a man aged 55 to 69 who had recovered from COVID-19.

The chain has TRBV6-1 and TRBJ1-4; 7 positions match TRBD1. The CDR3 sequence is 16 residues long. Germline CDR1 is MNHNS and CDR2 is SASEGT. V trimming: 2 bases; J trimming: 2 bases; junction bases outside the gene matches: 5. Written as DNA, the CDR3 is TGTGCCAGCAGTGAAAGGAGGGGGCGCACTAATGAAAAACTGTTTTTT. Translation: CASSERRGRTNEKLFF.

The gene calls are TRBV3-1 (or the pseudogene TRBV3-2) and TRBJ1-3; D is undetermined. Germline values: CDR1 LGHDT, CDR2 YNNKEL (reference sequence). Trimming stripped 0 bases from V and 5 bases from J, with 11 bases between. The length of the CDR3 is 15 residues. The CDR3 DNA reads as TGTGCCAGCAGCCAAGATCAACAGAACAGAAACACCATATATTTT. It translates to CASSQDQQNRNTIYF.

CDR3 protein: CASSRTGMEPQHF. Here the CDR3 DNA reads TGTGCCAGCTCCCGAACAGGGATGGAGCCCCAGCATTTT. This chain links TRBV27 with TRBJ1-5; possible D gene TRBD1, 6 bases. This CDR3 has 13 amino acids. The V end lost 8 bases, the J end lost 8 bases, and 16 bases lay between the germline ends. Per the germline V gene, CDR1 is MNHEY and CDR2 is SMNVEV (reference sequence).